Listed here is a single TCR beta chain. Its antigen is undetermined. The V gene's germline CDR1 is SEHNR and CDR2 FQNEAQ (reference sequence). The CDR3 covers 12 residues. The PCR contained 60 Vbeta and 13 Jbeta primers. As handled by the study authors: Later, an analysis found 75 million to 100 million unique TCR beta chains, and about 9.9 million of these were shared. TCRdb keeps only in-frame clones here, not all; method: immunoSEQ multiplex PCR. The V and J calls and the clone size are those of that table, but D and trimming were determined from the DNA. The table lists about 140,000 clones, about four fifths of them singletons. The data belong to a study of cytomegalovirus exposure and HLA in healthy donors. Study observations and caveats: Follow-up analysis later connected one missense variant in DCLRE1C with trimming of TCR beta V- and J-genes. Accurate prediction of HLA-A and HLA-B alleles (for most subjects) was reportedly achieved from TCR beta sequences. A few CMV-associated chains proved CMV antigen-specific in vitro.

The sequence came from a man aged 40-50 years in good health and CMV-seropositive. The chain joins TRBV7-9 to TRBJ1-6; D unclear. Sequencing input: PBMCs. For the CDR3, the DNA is TGTTCCATCAGTTTTCGGAATTCACCCCTCCACTTT. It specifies CSISFRNSPLHF.